This T cell receptor beta chain was sequenced for a study of a mutant IDH1 vaccine in newly diagnosed glioma. Looking at the study overall: Vaccines were begun 4-6 weeks after radiotherapy alone, or with temozolomide cycles.

Noted time point: week 11, during vaccination. In the vaccine, a single dose held 300 ug of the mutant IDH1 20-mer peptide, along with topical imiquimod. The CDR3 loop spans 14 amino acids. V was shortened by 2 bases and J by 5 bases, with 12 bases between the two germline ends. Germline V lookup: CDR1 SGHTA, CDR2 FQGNSA. TCRdb's copy holds only in-frame clones and misses some; the assay was immunoSEQ multiplex PCR. Of 120,000 or so clones listed, about four fifths are singletons. This clone was counted once. Its antigen remains unidentified. The rearrangement joins TRBV7-2 to TRBJ2-5, with D perhaps matching TRBD1 or TRBD2 (5 bases each). This sequence originates from a man between 35 and 55 years old with glioma. The sample was PBMCs, taken from a glioma patient whose treatment included an IDH1 peptide vaccine. CDR3 nucleotide sequence: TGTGCCAGCAGCTTAAACGGTTGGGGGGAGACCCAGTACTTC. Its translation is CASSLNGWGETQYF.